This T cell receptor (beta chain) was identified during a study of T cells in localized non-small cell lung cancer. Study-wide results and limits: Adjacent lung tissue had a median approximately 61 of the top 100 clones found in the tumor.

As regards this clone: The antigen is undetermined.

Germline V gene sequence: CDR1 SGHAT, CDR2 FQDESV (reference sequence). Trimming pared 6 bases from V and 0 bases from J, leaving 9 bases between. This CDR3 has 14 amino acids. Profiling relied on immunoSEQ multiplex PCR, and the TCRdb table lists in-frame clones only, not all of them. The sample yields 30,000 or so clones, around 93% seen once. The receptor's source is a woman aged 40 to 75 with stage III lung adenocarcinoma. The chain recombines TRBV11-1 with TRBJ2-1; D might be TRBD2 (5 bases). The material was peripheral blood mononuclear cells, obtained before any cancer treatment. The CDR3: CASRLGSSYNEQFF. CDR3 in DNA: TGTGCCAGCAGGCTAGGGAGCTCCTACAATGAGCAGTTCTTC.